Each of the 25 T cell receptor beta chains below was sequenced from the same sample in a study of blood T cell repertoires in COVID-19. Profiled with immunoSEQ multiplex PCR; TCRdb holds only in-frame clones, not every one. The table records around 64,000 clones, roughly 85% of them present only once. The sequencing sample was made of peripheral blood. Receptors originate from a man aged 55-75 years with acute or convalescent COVID-19.

This sequence joins TRBV30 and TRBJ2-1; TRBD2 aligns across 7 bases. CDR1 and CDR2 (germline): GTSNPN, SVGIG (reference sequence). The CDR3 has 15 amino acids. V dropped 3 bases and J dropped 4; count of bases not matched to a gene: 9. The CDR3 sequence is CAWRKETSEYNEQFF. In DNA form, the CDR3 reads TGTGCCTGGAGGAAAGAAACTAGCGAGTACAATGAGCAGTTCTTC.

This clone was counted a single time. The chain joins TRBV28 to TRBJ1-4, with 11 nucleotides matching TRBD1. Germline V gene sequence: CDR1 MDHEN, CDR2 SYDVKM. The CDR3 loop spans 16 amino acids. J was trimmed by 8 bases and V by 3 bases; bases with no gene match: 8. The CDR3 spells CASSFRTGGAREKLFF. CDR3 DNA sequence: TGTGCCAGCAGTTTCCGGACAGGGGGCGCACGGGAAAAACTGTTTTTT. Full variable domain (missing parts from reference TRBV28 and TRBJ1-4): DVKVTQSSRYLVKRTGEKVFLECVQDMDHENMFWYRQDPGLGLRLIYFSYDVKMKEKGDIPEGYSVSREKKERFSLILESASTNQTSMYLCASSFRTGGAREKLFFGSGTQLSVL.

This clone was detected a few times. This chain uses TRBV7-8 with TRBJ1-2; unclear D gene. The V gene's germline CDR1 is SGHVS and CDR2 FQNEAQ. V lost 0 bases to trimming and J lost 3 bases, with 11 bases between them. This CDR3 has 15 residues. Written as DNA, the CDR3 is TGTGCCAGCAGCTTAGCGCCCTCAACAGACTATGGCTACACCTTC. It translates to CASSLAPSTDYGYTF.

V and J are TRBV6-1 and TRBJ1-5; D not certain. Trimming left V 1 base short and J 6 bases short, with 13 bases between. Germline CDR1 reads MNHNS; CDR2 reads SASEGT. CDR3 length: 15 residues. The DNA of the CDR3 is TGTGCCAGCAGTGAAGGGGTGTCACTAGGTCAGCCCCAGCATTTT. Its protein is CASSEGVSLGQPQHF.

The chain employs TRBV24-1 and TRBJ2-1, with 10 positions matching TRBD2. Trimming took 6 bases from V and 4 from J; bases not matched to a gene: 5. CDR3 size: 15 residues. CDR1 is KGHDR and CDR2 is SFDVKD in the germline V gene. The CDR3 sequence: CATSPSGGIYNEQFF. CDR3 DNA: TGTGCCACCAGTCCTAGCGGGGGCATTTACAATGAGCAGTTCTTC.

This sequence joins TRBV5-1 and TRBJ1-1; possible D gene TRBD1, 6 bases. The ends were cut back, 3 bases at V and 0 bases at J, with 12 bases in the middle. The CDR3 consists of 15 residues. Germline lookup yields CDR1 SGHRS and CDR2 YFSETQ. CDR3 bases: TGCGCCAGCAGCTCTGGACAGTTCATGAACACTGAAGCTTTCTTT. This codes for CASSSGQFMNTEAFF.

This clone appeared once. This sequence joins TRBV4-1 and TRBJ1-2; TRBD1 is a possible D gene (5 bases). The CDR3 has 14 residues. Trimming took off 3 bases at V and 5 bases at J, with 13 bases between the two ends. The germline V gene has CDR1 MGHRA and CDR2 YSYEKL. CDR3 DNA sequence: TGCGCCAGCAGCCACCAGGGAAAGTTTTATGGCTACACCTTC. It specifies CASSHQGKFYGYTF.

V is TRBV27 and J is TRBJ2-7, with a tentative D call TRBD2 (5 bases). V dropped 6 bases and J dropped 0 bases, with 15 bases sitting between them. CDR1 and CDR2 (germline): MNHEY, SMNVEV (reference sequence). This CDR3 is built from 15 residues. The DNA for the CDR3 is TGTGCCAGCAGCCAGACCGGACTCAGCTCCTACGAGCAGTACTTC. Translated: CASSQTGLSSYEQYF.

CDR3 in DNA: TGTGCCAGCAGCTCCCCTAACAGCCAAAGCTCCTATAATTCACCCCTCCACTTT. Translating gives CASSSPNSQSSYNSPLHF. The chain combines TRBV7-9 with TRBJ1-6; D is unclear. Looked up from germline, CDR1 is SEHNR and CDR2 is FQNEAQ (reference sequence). There are 18 residues in the CDR3. V was clipped by 4 bases and J by 0 bases, with 16 bases between them.

This clone was found a few times. The chain links TRBV9 to TRBJ1-1, with D hard to call. There are 13 residues in the CDR3. The germline CDR1 and CDR2 sequences are SGDLS and YYNGEE. Trimming stripped 2 bases from V and 11 bases from J, with 16 bases between. The CDR3, as DNA: TGTGCCAGCAGCGTCGGGTCTGGTGAGGAGGCTTTCTTT. Its translation is CASSVGSGEEAFF.

The count of this clone is one. This chain uses TRBV19 with TRBJ2-5, with D unresolved. Germline CDR1 and CDR2: LNHDA and SQIVND (reference sequence). The CDR3 loop spans 12 amino acids. Trimming left V 4 bases short and J 2 bases short, with 5 bases between. DNA for the CDR3: TGTGCCAGTAGTACCAATCAAGAGACCCAGTACTTC. The encoded protein is CASSTNQETQYF.

In its sample, this clone was seen a few times. This chain uses TRBV5-1 with TRBJ2-3; TRBD2 agrees at 9 bases. Germline-derived CDR1 and CDR2 are SGHRS and YFSETQ. The CDR3 covers 15 residues. Losses at the gene ends were 4 bases for V and 2 bases for J; bases not matched to a gene: 5. The CDR3 bases are TGCGCCAGCAGCCGGACTAGCGCAAACACAGATACGCAGTATTTT. It codes for CASSRTSANTDTQYF.

The chain employs TRBV6-5 and TRBJ2-5; 8 positions agree with TRBD2. The V and J ends lost 8 bases and 2 bases, in that order; junction bases with no gene match: 10. Germline values: CDR1 MNHEY, CDR2 SVGAGI. The CDR3 runs 15 residues. The DNA of the CDR3 is TGTGCCAGCGCCCCCCTAGCGGGCCGACAAGAGACCCAGTACTTC. It codes for CASAPLAGRQETQYF.

The V and J genes are TRBV4-2 and TRBJ1-6, with TRBD1 matching 8 bases. Germline CDR1 LGHNA, CDR2 YNFKEQ. The V gene end was trimmed by 1 base and the J gene end by 6 bases; junction bases not matched to a gene: 5. CDR3 length equals 16 residues. This CDR3 is CASSQGPGQVNSPLHF. As DNA, the CDR3 is TGTGCCAGCAGCCAAGGCCCGGGACAGGTTAATTCACCCCTCCACTTT.

Concerning this clone itself: Germline is not matched at one junction end, which may reflect a read error. The V call is TRBV2, the J call TRBJ2-5; D remains unclear. Germline V gene data show CDR1 as SNHLY and CDR2 as FYNNEI. The CDR3 runs 13 residues. In nucleotides, the CDR3 is TGTGCCTGCCAGGTTACAAGACAAGAGATCCAGTACTTC. This sequence encodes CACQVTRQEIQYF.

The table lists this clone with a count of one. The gene calls are TRBV6-5 and TRBJ1-1, with 7 positions matching TRBD1. The CDR3 contains 14 residues. Per germline, CDR1 MNHEY and CDR2 SVGAGI. The junction had 9 bases not matched to a gene; V was cut back by 6 bases and J by 5 bases. The CDR3 sequence: CASRSRDRGTEAFF. The CDR3 DNA reads TGTGCCAGCAGGTCCCGGGACAGAGGGACTGAAGCTTTCTTT.

The sample holds a few counts of this clone. V usage is TRBV7-3 and J usage is TRBJ2-2; 11 bases map to TRBD2. The CDR3 consists of 16 residues. Unmatched junction bases numbered 6, after V lost 2 bases and J lost 7 bases. Germline V gene data show CDR1 as SGHTA and CDR2 as FQGTGA. The CDR3: CASSLGLAGGNGELFF. CDR3 coding DNA: TGTGCCAGCAGCTTAGGGCTAGCGGGAGGCAACGGGGAGCTGTTTTTT.

V is TRBV28 and J is TRBJ1-3; D ambiguous. This CDR3 spans 13 amino acids. The germline V gene has CDR1 MDHEN and CDR2 SYDVKM. The ends were cut back, 5 bases at V and 0 bases at J, with 5 bases in the middle. The CDR3 DNA reads TGTGCCAGCAGTGAGATCTCTGGAAACACCATATATTTT. Its translation is CASSEISGNTIYF.

The chain recombines TRBV28 with TRBJ2-7, with TRBD1 matching 9 bases. Germline V gene lookup returns CDR1 MDHEN and CDR2 SYDVKM. V was pared by 7 bases and J by 0 bases, with 7 bases of the junction left unmatched. CDR3 length: 15 residues. CDR3 amino acids: CASKGTGGFSYEQYF. CDR3 sequence (DNA): TGTGCCAGCAAGGGCACAGGGGGCTTCTCCTACGAGCAGTACTTC.

CDR3 coding DNA: TGCGCCAGCAGCCCGGGCAGGGGGCTGATCGACACTGAAGCTTTCTTT. Protein: CASSPGRGLIDTEAFF. This chain connects TRBV5-1 to TRBJ1-1; 8 bases fit TRBD1. The germline V gene has CDR1 SGHRS and CDR2 YFSETQ. Germline trimming cut 4 bases from V and 3 bases from J; bases unmatched to any gene: 11. CDR3 size: 16 residues.

The chain has TRBV7-2 and TRBJ2-5; 13 bases fit TRBD2. Trimming at V came to 4 bases and at J to 5 bases, leaving 7 bases not matched to a gene. In germline, CDR1 is SGHTA, CDR2 FQGNSA. The CDR3 is 16 residues long. The CDR3 DNA is TGTGCCAGCAGCTCCAGGACTAGCGGGAGTTTTGAGACCCAGTACTTC. The encoded protein is CASSSRTSGSFETQYF.

The chain recombines TRBV28 with TRBJ1-2, with 8 nucleotides matching TRBD1. Germline-derived CDR1 and CDR2 are MDHEN and SYDVKM. The ends lost 7 bases at V and 8 bases at J; junction bases unmatched: 6. The CDR3 runs 12 residues. The CDR3 sequence is CASIDRGRGYTF. CDR3 in DNA: TGTGCCAGCATCGACAGGGGTCGAGGCTACACCTTC.

A few counts support this clone. The chain combines TRBV28 with TRBJ1-5; the match to TRBD1 covers 7 bases. This CDR3 spans 16 amino acids. Trimming removed 4 bases from V and 4 bases from J; junction bases left unmatched: 10. The germline gives CDR1 MDHEN, CDR2 SYDVKM. The CDR3 protein is CASSSPRTGLNQPQHF. The CDR3 DNA reads as TGTGCCAGCAGTTCCCCCCGGACAGGCTTGAATCAGCCCCAGCATTTT.

The V gene is TRBV7-3, the J gene TRBJ2-5; D is uncertain. This CDR3 region has 13 residues. CDR1 SGHTA and CDR2 FQGTGA come from the germline V gene. Trimming stripped 0 bases from V and 5 bases from J, with 7 bases between. This CDR3 reads CASSLTKSETQYF. Here the CDR3 DNA reads TGTGCCAGCAGCTTAACCAAATCCGAGACCCAGTACTTC.

The chain employs TRBV7-2 and TRBJ2-4, with D perhaps TRBD2 (5 bases). The CDR3 sequence is 14 residues long. The V end was cut by 2 bases, the J end by 6 bases, with 11 bases between. Germline CDR1 SGHTA, CDR2 FQGNSA. CDR3 protein: CASSLNHGINIQYF. CDR3 bases: TGTGCCAGCAGCTTAAACCACGGGATAAACATTCAGTACTTC. Combining the CDR3 with reference TRBV7-2 and TRBJ2-4 gives the whole variable domain GAGVSQSPSNKVTEKGKDVELRCDPISGHTALYWYRQSLGQGLEFLIYFQGNSAPDKSGLPSDRFSAERTGGSVSTLTIQRTQQEDSAVYLCASSLNHGINIQYFGAGTRLSVL.